This entry lists 8 T cell receptor beta chains sequenced from one sample in a study of cytomegalovirus exposure and HLA in healthy donors. The PCR made use of 60 Vbeta and 13 Jbeta primers. Assay: immunoSEQ multiplex PCR; the TCRdb copy retains only in-frame clones and omits some. The sample contains 100,000 to 150,000 clones, roughly 68% of which appear only once. Source material: PBMCs. Source of these receptors: a woman aged 50 to 60 in good health and CMV-seropositive.

The chain links TRBV4-1 to TRBJ1-6; TRBD1 aligns across 7 bases. Per germline, CDR1 MGHRA and CDR2 YSYEKL. There are 14 residues in the CDR3. V shed 4 bases, J shed 9 bases, and the junction held 6 bases outside the gene matches. The CDR3 reads CASSPRQGGSPLHF. The CDR3, as DNA: TGCGCCAGCAGCCCCAGACAGGGTGGTTCACCCCTCCACTTT.

The V call is TRBV29-1, the J call TRBJ2-7, with 8 bases lining up with TRBD1. CDR3 length: 14 amino acids. V trimming: 6 bases; J trimming: 2 bases; junction bases outside the gene matches: 9. Germline CDR1 SQVTM, CDR2 ANQGSEA. As DNA, the CDR3 is TGCAGCGTACAGGGGGTCAGGGCGACCTACGAGCAGTACTTC. Translating it yields CSVQGVRATYEQYF.

This clone appeared a single time. This specimen includes other DNA sequences encoding the same CDR3. The chain uses TRBV2 and TRBJ1-2; no definite D call. CDR1 and CDR2 from the germline V gene are SNHLY and FYNNEI. This CDR3 is 12 amino acids long. V was cut by 2 bases and J by 4 bases, with 5 bases left in between. The CDR3 spells CASSESGYGYTF. CDR3 DNA: TGTGCCAGCAGTGAAAGCGGCTATGGCTACACCTTC.

The chain couples TRBV5-4 to TRBJ1-2; 9 bases map to TRBD1. Per the germline V gene, CDR1 is SGHNT and CDR2 is YYREEE (reference sequence). After removal of 4 bases from V and 3 bases from J, the junction contained 4 bases not matched to a gene. The CDR3 runs to 14 residues. In nucleotides, the CDR3 is TGTGCCAGCAGCATACAGGGGGCGGACTATGGCTACACCTTC. Protein product: CASSIQGADYGYTF.

The chain combines TRBV4-2 with TRBJ1-3, with unresolved D. Trimming pared 0 bases from V and 1 base from J, leaving 7 bases between. The germline gives CDR1 LGHNA, CDR2 YNFKEQ. This CDR3 contains 15 residues. CDR3 coding DNA: TGTGCCAGCAGCCAAGATGCGGGTTCTGGAAACACCATATATTTT. It codes for CASSQDAGSGNTIYF.

The chain employs TRBV19 and TRBJ2-1; maybe TRBD2 (5 bases). Between the trimmed V and J ends, which lost 5 bases and 10 bases, there was a span of 12 bases. The CDR3 is made up of 12 amino acids. Per germline, CDR1 LNHDA and CDR2 SQIVND (reference sequence). The CDR3 sequence: CASSVTGVEQFF. The CDR3 DNA is TGTGCCAGTAGTGTCACCGGGGTCGAGCAGTTCTTC.

CDR3 region: CASSSQGSAFF. DNA for the CDR3: TGTGCCAGCAGTTCGCAGGGGAGTGCTTTCTTT. J is TRBJ1-1 and V is TRBV28; perhaps TRBD1 as D (6 bases). Germline CDR1 MDHEN, CDR2 SYDVKM. The CDR3 covers 11 residues. V shed 4 bases and J shed 11 bases, with 11 bases lying between them.

This clone was observed a single time. The chain uses TRBV18 and TRBJ1-1, with TRBD1 as a possible D gene (6 bases). CDR3 length equals 14 residues. CDR1 KGHSH and CDR2 LQKENI come from the germline V gene. Trimming cost V 2 bases and J 6 bases, with 13 bases left between them. Written as DNA, the CDR3 is TGTGCCAGCTCACCAGACAGGAAAGGGTCTGAAGCTTTCTTT. It codes for CASSPDRKGSEAFF.